This T cell receptor (beta chain) stems from a study of technical replicates of blood from a handful of donors. V was pared by 4 bases and J by 0 bases, with 0 bases of the junction left unmatched. The length of the CDR3 is 14 residues. Germline V gene sequence: CDR1 MNHEY, CDR2 SVGAGI. Sequenced by immunoSEQ multiplex PCR; TCRdb stores in-frame clones only, minus some. The table shows 72,000 or so clones, with about 90% occurring only once. Sequenced: T cells isolated from PBMCs. The chain has TRBV6-5 and TRBJ1-5; the match to TRBD1 covers 7 bases. This sequence was found in a human donor in good health. CDR3 sequence reads: CASSSGGSNQPQHF. For the CDR3, the DNA is TGTGCCAGCAGTTCAGGGGGTAGCAATCAGCCCCAGCATTTT.